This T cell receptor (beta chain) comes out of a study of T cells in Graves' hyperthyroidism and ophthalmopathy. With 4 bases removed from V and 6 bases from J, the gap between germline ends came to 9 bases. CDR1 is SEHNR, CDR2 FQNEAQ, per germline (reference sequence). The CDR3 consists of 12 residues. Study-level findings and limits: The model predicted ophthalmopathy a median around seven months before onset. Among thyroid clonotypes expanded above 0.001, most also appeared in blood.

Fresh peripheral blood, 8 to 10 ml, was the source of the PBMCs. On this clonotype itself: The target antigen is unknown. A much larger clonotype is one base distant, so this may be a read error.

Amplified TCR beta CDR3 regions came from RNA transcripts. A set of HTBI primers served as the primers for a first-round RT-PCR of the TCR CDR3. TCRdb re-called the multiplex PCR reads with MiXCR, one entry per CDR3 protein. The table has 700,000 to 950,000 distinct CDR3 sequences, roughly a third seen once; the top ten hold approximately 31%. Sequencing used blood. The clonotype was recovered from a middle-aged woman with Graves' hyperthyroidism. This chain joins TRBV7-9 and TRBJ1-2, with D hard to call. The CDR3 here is CASSYTSHGYTF. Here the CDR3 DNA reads TGTGCCAGCAGCTATACGTCCCATGGCTACACCTTC.